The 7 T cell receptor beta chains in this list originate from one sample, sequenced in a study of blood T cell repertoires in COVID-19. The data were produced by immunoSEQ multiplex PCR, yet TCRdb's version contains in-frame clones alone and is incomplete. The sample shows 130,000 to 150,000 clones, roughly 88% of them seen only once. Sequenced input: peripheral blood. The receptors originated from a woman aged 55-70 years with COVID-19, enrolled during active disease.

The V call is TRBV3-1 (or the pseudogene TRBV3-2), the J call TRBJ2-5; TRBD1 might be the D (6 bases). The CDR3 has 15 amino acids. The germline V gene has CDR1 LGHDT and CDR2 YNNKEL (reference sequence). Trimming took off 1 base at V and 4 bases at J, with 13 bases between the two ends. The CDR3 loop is CASSQVAGAPETQYF. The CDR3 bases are TGTGCCAGCAGCCAAGTGGCAGGGGCCCCAGAGACCCAGTACTTC.

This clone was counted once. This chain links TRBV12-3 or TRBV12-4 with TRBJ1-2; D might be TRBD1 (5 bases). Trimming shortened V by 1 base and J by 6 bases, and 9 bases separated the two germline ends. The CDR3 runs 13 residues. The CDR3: CASSLDPGNGYTF. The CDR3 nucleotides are TGTGCCAGCAGTTTAGACCCAGGGAATGGCTACACCTTC.

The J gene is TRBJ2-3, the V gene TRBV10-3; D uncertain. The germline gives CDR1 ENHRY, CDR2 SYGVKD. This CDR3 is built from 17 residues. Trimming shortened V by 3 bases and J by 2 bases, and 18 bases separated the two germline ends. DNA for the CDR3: TGTGCCATCAGTGACCCACACGGAGAAGAGAACACAGATACGCAGTATTTT. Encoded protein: CAISDPHGEENTDTQYF.

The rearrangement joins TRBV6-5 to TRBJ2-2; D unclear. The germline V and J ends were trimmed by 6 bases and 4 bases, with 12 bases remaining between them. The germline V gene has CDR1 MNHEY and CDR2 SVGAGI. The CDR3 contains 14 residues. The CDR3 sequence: CASRLASSTGELFF. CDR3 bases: TGTGCCAGCAGGTTGGCCTCCTCCACCGGGGAGCTGTTTTTT.

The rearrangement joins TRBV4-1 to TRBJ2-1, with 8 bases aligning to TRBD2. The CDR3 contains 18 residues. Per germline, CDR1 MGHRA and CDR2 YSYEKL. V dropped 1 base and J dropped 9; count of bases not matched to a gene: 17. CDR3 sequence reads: CASSQGERLVGGAAEQFF. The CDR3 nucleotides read TGCGCCAGCAGCCAAGGTGAGAGGTTGGTCGGGGGGGCCGCTGAGCAGTTCTTC.

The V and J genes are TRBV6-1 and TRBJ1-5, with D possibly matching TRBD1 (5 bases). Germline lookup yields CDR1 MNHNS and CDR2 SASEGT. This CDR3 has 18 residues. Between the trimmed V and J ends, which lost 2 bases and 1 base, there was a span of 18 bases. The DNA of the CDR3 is TGTGCCAGCAGTGAACGGGGGACCCTATTGGGCAGCAATCAGCCCCAGCATTTT. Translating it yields CASSERGTLLGSNQPQHF.

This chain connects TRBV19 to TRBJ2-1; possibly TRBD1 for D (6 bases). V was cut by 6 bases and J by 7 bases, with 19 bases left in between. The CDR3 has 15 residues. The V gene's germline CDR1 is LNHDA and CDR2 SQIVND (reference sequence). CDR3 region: CASSIQGPPGNEQFF. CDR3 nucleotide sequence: TGTGCCAGTAGCATTCAGGGGCCTCCCGGGAATGAGCAGTTCTTC.